A single sample is the source of the 29 T cell receptor beta chains below, sequenced in a study of blood T cell repertoires in COVID-19. The method was immunoSEQ multiplex PCR; TCRdb's version includes in-frame clones alone and lacks a portion of them. The data show roughly 330,000 clones, roughly 86% seen once. The sequenced sample consisted of PBMCs or T cells enriched from blood (not recorded which). These receptors came from a young woman who had recovered from COVID-19.

V usage is TRBV11-3 and J usage is TRBJ2-7; TRBD2 aligns across 7 bases. Germline V gene data show CDR1 as SGHNT and CDR2 as YENEEA. This CDR3 region has 15 residues. V dropped 1 base and J dropped 4; count of bases not matched to a gene: 7. The CDR3 sequence: CASSLAGGSRYEQYF. CDR3 bases: TGTGCCAGCAGCTTAGCCGGCGGGAGTCGATACGAGCAGTACTTC.

V is TRBV3-1 (or the pseudogene TRBV3-2) and J is TRBJ1-6; D ambiguous. CDR1 and CDR2 (germline): LGHDT, YNNKEL (reference sequence). The CDR3 is made up of 16 amino acids. The ends were cut back, 0 bases at V and 1 base at J, with 7 bases in the middle. CDR3 sequence: CASSQDGVSYNSPLHF. The CDR3 bases are TGTGCCAGCAGCCAAGACGGGGTGTCCTATAATTCACCCCTCCACTTT.

This chain connects TRBV6-1 to TRBJ2-7; 8 bases map to TRBD1. The J segment lost 2 bases and the V segment lost 4 bases, leaving 10 bases of the junction unmatched. There are 16 residues in the CDR3. The germline V gene has CDR1 MNHNS and CDR2 SASEGT. CDR3 region: CASSAPAQGATYEQYF. CDR3 sequence (DNA): TGTGCCAGCAGTGCTCCGGCGCAGGGGGCGACCTACGAGCAGTACTTC.

The sample holds one count of this clone. V gene TRBV7-9 combines with J gene TRBJ2-2; tentatively, D is TRBD1 (6 bases). Germline V gene lookup returns CDR1 SEHNR and CDR2 FQNEAQ (reference sequence). Trimming shortened V by 3 bases and J by 7 bases, and 15 bases separated the two germline ends. CDR3 length: 15 residues. The CDR3 nucleotides are TGTGCCAGCAGCTTTCTACAGGGATCCTACGGGGAGCTGTTTTTT. It encodes CASSFLQGSYGELFF.

Only a few counts were recorded for this clone. The chain uses TRBV28 and TRBJ2-7; D is possibly TRBD1 (6 bases). The V gene lost 8 bases and the J gene lost 1 base, with 15 bases spanning the gap. The CDR3 loop spans 14 amino acids. The germline V gene encodes CDR1 MDHEN and CDR2 SYDVKM. The CDR3 is CASQKTGRSYEQYF. The CDR3 DNA follows: TGTGCCAGCCAGAAGACAGGCCGATCCTACGAGCAGTACTTC.

This chain joins TRBV7-9 and TRBJ2-1; no definite D call. The germline CDR1 and CDR2 sequences are SEHNR and FQNEAQ (reference sequence). V lost 5 bases, J lost 9 bases, and 8 bases lay in between. This CDR3 has 11 residues. The CDR3 reads CASSPPSEQFF. The CDR3 DNA follows: TGTGCCAGCAGCCCCCCGAGTGAGCAGTTCTTC.

This rearrangement joins TRBV20-1 to TRBJ2-1; no clear D gene. V gave up 2 bases and J gave up 10 bases, with 6 bases separating them. The CDR3 length is 10 residues. The germline gives CDR1 DFQATT, CDR2 SNEGSKA (reference sequence). The CDR3 loop reads CSARSEEQFF. CDR3 bases: TGCAGTGCTAGATCCGAGGAGCAGTTCTTC.

The V and J genes are TRBV7-4 and TRBJ1-5, with TRBD1 matching 12 bases. The germline V gene has CDR1 SGHVT and CDR2 SQSDAQ. J lost 7 bases, V lost 4 bases, and 14 bases had no gene match. This CDR3 has 18 residues. The CDR3 sequence: CASSSGHRDRGLEQPQHF. The CDR3 region has the DNA TGTGCCAGCAGCTCGGGTCACCGGGACAGGGGGCTGGAACAGCCCCAGCATTTT.

V usage is TRBV7-2 and J usage is TRBJ2-2; 7 bases map to TRBD2. The CDR3 runs 15 residues. Germline lookup yields CDR1 SGHTA and CDR2 FQGNSA. V was clipped by 5 bases and J by 3 bases; unmatched bases: 6. For the CDR3, the DNA is TGTGCCAGCAGCCGCCGGGGAGGGGACACCGGGGAGCTGTTTTTT. This gives the protein CASSRRGGDTGELFF.

The genes are TRBV27 and TRBJ2-7; TRBD1 matches 7 bases. The CDR3 runs to 16 residues. The junction had 13 bases not matched to a gene; V was cut back by 5 bases and J by 3 bases. The germline gives CDR1 MNHEY, CDR2 SMNVEV (reference sequence). Here the CDR3 DNA reads TGTGCCAGCAGTCCTTTGCCGGGACAGCCCTTCTACGAGCAGTACTTC. Protein product: CASSPLPGQPFYEQYF.

The rearrangement links TRBV7-8 to TRBJ2-5; D uncertain. Trimming left V 5 bases short and J 0 bases short, with 7 bases between. The CDR3 length is 13 residues. Germline V gene lookup returns CDR1 SGHVS and CDR2 FQNEAQ. CDR3 loop: CASSRSYQETQYF. DNA for the CDR3: TGTGCCAGCAGCCGGAGCTACCAAGAGACCCAGTACTTC.

The V call is TRBV9, the J call TRBJ2-2; D is ambiguous. This CDR3 contains 16 residues. CDR1 SGDLS and CDR2 YYNGEE come from the germline V gene. V lost 1 base and J 2 bases, leaving 12 bases between the germline ends. CDR3: CASSVSGFLNTGELFF. As DNA, the CDR3 is TGTGCCAGCAGCGTATCGGGTTTTCTTAACACCGGGGAGCTGTTTTTT.

This clone was seen more than once but under ten times. This sequence joins TRBV9 and TRBJ1-6, with TRBD1 as a possible D gene (5 bases). V was shortened by 1 base and J by 5 bases, with 28 bases between the two germline ends. The CDR3 is 21 amino acids. Looked up from germline, CDR1 is SGDLS and CDR2 is YYNGEE. CDR3 bases: TGTGCCAGCAGCGTAAACGTCAACGGCAGGGAGGGACCCGCGAATAATTCACCCCTCCACTTT. The encoded protein is CASSVNVNGREGPANNSPLHF.

This chain connects TRBV5-4 to TRBJ1-2; 8 nucleotides align to TRBD1. There are 14 residues in the CDR3. Losses at the gene ends were 1 base for V and 4 bases for J; bases not matched to a gene: 3. CDR1 is SGHNT and CDR2 is YYREEE in the germline V gene (reference sequence). The CDR3 spells CASSLKGTGYGYTF. The CDR3 DNA is TGTGCCAGCAGCTTGAAGGGGACAGGCTATGGCTACACCTTC.

The V and J genes are TRBV3-1 (or the pseudogene TRBV3-2) and TRBJ2-3; 13 positions match TRBD2. J was trimmed by 1 base and V by 0 bases; bases with no gene match: 4. The CDR3 is made up of 18 amino acids. Germline values: CDR1 LGHDT, CDR2 YNNKEL (reference sequence). The CDR3 here is CASSQEPTSGGGTDTQYF. CDR3 in DNA: TGTGCCAGCAGCCAAGAGCCAACTAGCGGGGGGGGCACAGATACGCAGTATTTT.

The table lists this clone with a count of one. The gene calls are TRBV4-2 and TRBJ1-2; 8 bases map to TRBD1. CDR3 size: 15 residues. With V trimmed by 4 bases and J by 3 bases, 7 bases remained unmatched. The germline V gene has CDR1 LGHNA and CDR2 YNFKEQ. This CDR3 is CASSRPATGDYGYTF. The CDR3, as DNA: TGTGCCAGCAGCCGACCCGCGACAGGGGACTATGGCTACACCTTC.

Concerning this clone itself: Different DNA sequences within this sample yield the same CDR3. The chain combines TRBV3-1 (or the pseudogene TRBV3-2) with TRBJ1-1; unclear D gene. This CDR3 comprises 14 residues. Germline-derived CDR1 and CDR2 are LGHDT and YNNKEL (reference sequence). V was clipped by 0 bases and J by 1 base, with 6 bases between them. The CDR3 sequence is CASSQDTRNTEAFF. The CDR3 coding sequence is TGTGCCAGCAGCCAAGATACAAGGAACACTGAAGCTTTCTTT.

The chain has TRBV6-5 and TRBJ1-2; D remains ambiguous. Trimming took off 0 bases at V and 4 bases at J, with 12 bases between the two ends. Germline assignment: CDR1 MNHEY and CDR2 SVGAGI. The CDR3 length is 15 residues. CDR3 sequence reads: CASSYSFSAVYGYTF. As DNA, the CDR3 is TGTGCCAGCAGTTACTCCTTCTCGGCGGTCTATGGCTACACCTTC.

Of note for this clone: The same CDR3 also results from other DNA sequences found in this sample. The chain is built from TRBV3-1 (or the pseudogene TRBV3-2) and TRBJ2-7; D remains ambiguous. Trimming took off 3 bases at V and 4 bases at J, with 4 bases between the two ends. CDR1 and CDR2 from the germline V gene are LGHDT and YNNKEL (reference sequence). The CDR3 is 11 amino acids. The CDR3 region has the DNA TGTGCCAGCAGCCAGGCTTACGAGCAGTACTTC. Protein product: CASSQAYEQYF.

This chain links TRBV2 with TRBJ1-6; D gene uncertain. V was trimmed by 3 bases and J by 0 bases, leaving 6 bases between them. CDR1 SNHLY and CDR2 FYNNEI come from the germline V gene. The length of the CDR3 is 15 residues. The CDR3 nucleotides are TGTGCCAGCAGTGATCCAGGCTCCTATAATTCACCCCTCCACTTT. Translating gives CASSDPGSYNSPLHF.

The gene calls are TRBV5-5 and TRBJ1-3; weak D call: TRBD1 (5 bases). The CDR3 is 17 amino acids. The germline gives CDR1 SGHKS, CDR2 YYEKEE (reference sequence). Trimming took 1 base from V and 0 from J, leaving 14 bases between them. The CDR3 DNA is TGTGCCAGCAGCTTGTATGGACAAACACACTCTGGAAACACCATATATTTT. It translates to CASSLYGQTHSGNTIYF. Using reference TRBV5-5 and TRBJ1-3 for the parts outside the CDR3, the full variable domain is DAGVTQSPTHLIKTRGQQVTLRCSPISGHKSVSWYQQVLGQGPQFIFQYYEKEERGRGNFPDRFSARQFPNYSSELNVNALLLGDSALYLCASSLYGQTHSGNTIYFGEGSWLTVV.

The J gene is TRBJ2-5, the V gene TRBV7-3; possibly TRBD2 for D (6 bases). Germline CDR1 and CDR2: SGHTA and FQGTGA. Trimming removed 4 bases from V and 2 bases from J, with 20 bases in between. The CDR3 covers 17 residues. The CDR3 DNA reads as TGTGCCAGCAGCTCCGCGGGGTCTACTAAATTTCAAGAGACCCAGTACTTC. Residues: CASSSAGSTKFQETQYF.

The table lists this clone with a few counts. The V and J genes are TRBV7-9 and TRBJ1-3, with 10 bases lining up with TRBD1. The CDR3 is made up of 17 amino acids. Germline CDR1 and CDR2: SEHNR and FQNEAQ (reference sequence). With V trimmed by 5 bases and J by 4 bases, 11 bases remained unmatched. Here the CDR3 DNA reads TGTGCCAGCAGCCTCCCCCCCGGGACAGGGGTCGGAAACACCATATATTTT. Its protein product is CASSLPPGTGVGNTIYF.

This chain joins TRBV10-2 and TRBJ2-3; D unclear. V lost 7 bases, J lost 4 bases, and 12 bases lay in between. The CDR3 length is 13 residues. The germline CDR1 and CDR2 sequences are WSHSY and SAAADI. Here the CDR3 DNA reads TGCGCCAGCACCCTCACCGTAGCAGATACGCAGTATTTT. It codes for CASTLTVADTQYF.

V is TRBV10-3 and J is TRBJ1-2, with D possibly being TRBD1 (6 bases). This CDR3 contains 15 residues. V lost 8 bases to trimming and J lost 4 bases, with 20 bases between them. CDR1 ENHRY and CDR2 SYGVKD come from the germline V gene. Here the CDR3 reads CAILSGSADSYGYTF. CDR3 nucleotides: TGTGCCATCCTCTCAGGGAGTGCGGACAGCTATGGCTACACCTTC.

About this clone: This specimen includes other DNA sequences encoding the same CDR3. The V gene is TRBV27, the J gene TRBJ1-2; 7 bases map to TRBD1. The CDR3 extends over 14 amino acids. CDR1 MNHEY and CDR2 SMNVEV come from the germline V gene (reference sequence). The ends lost 3 bases at V and 4 bases at J; junction bases unmatched: 5. The CDR3 DNA is TGTGCCAGCAGTTTGTCACGGGACAGCTATGGCTACACCTTC. This sequence encodes CASSLSRDSYGYTF.

This clone was counted a few times. The genes are TRBV4-1 and TRBJ1-2; 8 bases are shared with TRBD1. The CDR3 consists of 15 residues. From germline, CDR1 is MGHRA and CDR2 YSYEKL. J lost 7 bases, V lost 3 bases, and 10 bases had no gene match. In nucleotides, the CDR3 is TGCGCCAGCAGCCAGGGACAGGTTGGGAATCCTGGCTACACCTTC. As protein: CASSQGQVGNPGYTF.

CDR3 bases: TGTGCCACCAAATTAGGGGTGAACACCGGGGAGCTGTTTTTT. Translating it yields CATKLGVNTGELFF. V is TRBV6-4 and J is TRBJ2-2, with D maybe TRBD1 (5 bases). Germline CDR1 and CDR2: MRHNA and SNTAGT. There are 14 residues in the CDR3. V lost 10 bases and J 1 base, leaving 13 bases between the germline ends.

This clone was observed once. The J gene is TRBJ2-3, the V gene TRBV12-3 or TRBV12-4; maybe TRBD1 (5 bases). This CDR3 spans 11 amino acids. V lost 5 bases and J 5 bases, leaving 5 bases between the germline ends. CDR3 residues: CASSTGDTQYF. CDR3 nucleotide sequence: TGTGCCAGCAGTACAGGAGATACGCAGTATTTT.